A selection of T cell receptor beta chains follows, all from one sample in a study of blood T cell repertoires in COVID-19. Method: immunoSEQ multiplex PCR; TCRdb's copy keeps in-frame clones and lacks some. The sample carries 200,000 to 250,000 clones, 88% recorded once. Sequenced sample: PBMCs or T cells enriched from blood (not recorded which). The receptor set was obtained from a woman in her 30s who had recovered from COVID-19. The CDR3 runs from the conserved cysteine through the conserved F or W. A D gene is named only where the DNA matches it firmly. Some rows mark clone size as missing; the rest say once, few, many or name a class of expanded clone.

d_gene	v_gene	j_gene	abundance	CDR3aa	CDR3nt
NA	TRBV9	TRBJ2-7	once	CASSVSRGSYEQYF	TGTGCCAGCAGCGTATCGCGGGGCTCCTACGAGCAGTACTTC
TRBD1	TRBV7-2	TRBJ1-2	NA	CASSLRFERTGDGYTF	TGTGCCAGCAGCTTACGATTTGAGAGGACAGGGGATGGCTACACCTTC
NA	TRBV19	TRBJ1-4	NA	CASSTPRQATNEKLFF	TGTGCCAGTAGCACGCCCCGACAGGCAACTAATGAAAAACTGTTTTTT
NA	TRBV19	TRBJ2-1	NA	CASRELKSSYNEQFF	TGTGCCAGTAGGGAGCTAAAAAGCTCCTACAATGAGCAGTTCTTC
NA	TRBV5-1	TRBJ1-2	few	CASSLFRDGYGYTF	TGCGCCAGCAGCTTGTTCAGGGATGGGTATGGCTACACCTTC
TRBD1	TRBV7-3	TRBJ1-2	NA	CASSKTGGGYGYTF	TGTGCCAGCAGCAAGACAGGGGGAGGGTATGGCTACACCTTC
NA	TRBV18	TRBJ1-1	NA	CASSKNRPTRNLNTEAFF	TGTGCCAGCTCAAAAAACCGACCTACGAGGAACCTGAACACTGAAGCTTTCTTT
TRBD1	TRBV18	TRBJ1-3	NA	CASSSSTGTGNTIYF	TGTGCCAGCTCAAGTTCGACAGGGACAGGAAACACCATATATTTT
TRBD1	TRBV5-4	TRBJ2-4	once	CASSSTRGPGNIQYF	TGTGCCAGCAGCTCAACCAGGGGGCCGGGGAACATTCAGTACTTC
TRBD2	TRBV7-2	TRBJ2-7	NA	CASSFGTSGGYEQYF	TGTGCCAGCAGCTTCGGGACTAGCGGGGGGTACGAGCAGTACTTC
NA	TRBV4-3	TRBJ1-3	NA	CASSQAGGAGNTIYF	TGCGCCAGCAGCCAAGCCGGGGGGGCAGGAAACACCATATATTTT
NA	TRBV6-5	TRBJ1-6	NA	CASMWGGNSPLHF	TGTGCCAGCATGTGGGGGGGTAATTCACCCCTCCACTTT
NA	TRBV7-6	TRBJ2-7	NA	CASSGRGAQYEQYF	TGTGCCAGCAGCGGACGGGGAGCGCAGTACGAGCAGTACTTC
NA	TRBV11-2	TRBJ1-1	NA	CASSLVGGGSVTEAFF	TGTGCCAGCAGCTTAGTGGGCGGGGGGTCGGTCACTGAAGCTTTCTTT
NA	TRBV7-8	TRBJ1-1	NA	CASSSRRGDGEAFF	TGTGCCAGCAGCTCCCGGCGGGGGGATGGTGAAGCTTTCTTT
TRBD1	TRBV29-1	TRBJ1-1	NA	CSVQTGTGGARTEAFF	TGCAGCGTTCAGACCGGGACAGGGGGCGCGAGGACTGAAGCTTTCTTT
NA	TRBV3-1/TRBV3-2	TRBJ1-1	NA	CASSRDLVSLEAFF	TGTGCCAGCAGCCGAGATCTCGTGTCCCTCGAAGCTTTCTTT
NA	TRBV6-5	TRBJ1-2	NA	CASRLSREHGYTF	TGTGCCAGCAGGCTTTCCCGGGAACATGGCTACACCTTC
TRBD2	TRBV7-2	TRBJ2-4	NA	CASSHTVGRGDIQYF	TGTGCCAGCAGCCATACAGTCGGGCGGGGGGACATTCAGTACTTC
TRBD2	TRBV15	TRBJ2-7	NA	CATRPPSGVGTYEQYF	TGTGCCACCAGGCCCCCAAGCGGGGTGGGGACCTACGAGCAGTACTTC
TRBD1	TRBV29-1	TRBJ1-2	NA	CSVSRQGNYGYTF	TGCAGCGTGTCGAGACAGGGAAACTATGGCTACACCTTC
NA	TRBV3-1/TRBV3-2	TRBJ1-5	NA	CASSQGWEGNQPQHF	TGTGCCAGCAGCCAAGGTTGGGAGGGCAATCAGCCCCAGCATTTT
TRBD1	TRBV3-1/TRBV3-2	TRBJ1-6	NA	CASSQSVLTGSDSPLHF	TGTGCCAGCAGCCAGTCAGTCTTGACAGGGTCGGATTCACCCCTCCACTTT
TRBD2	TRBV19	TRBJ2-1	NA	CASRIGTSGGGYNEQFF	TGTGCCAGTAGGATCGGGACTAGCGGGGGAGGTTACAATGAGCAGTTCTTC
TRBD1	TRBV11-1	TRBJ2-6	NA	CASSLTGAGANVLTF	TGTGCCAGCAGCTTAACAGGGGCTGGGGCCAACGTCCTGACTTTC
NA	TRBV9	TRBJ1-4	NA	CASSHQTGSNEKLFF	TGTGCCAGCAGCCATCAGACAGGATCTAATGAAAAACTGTTTTTT
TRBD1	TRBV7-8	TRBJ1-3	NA	CASSNRQGGNTIYF	TGTGCCAGCAGCAACCGACAGGGAGGAAACACCATATATTTT
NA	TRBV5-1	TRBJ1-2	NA	CASSLGLNGYTF	TGCGCCAGCAGCTTGGGGCTCAACGGCTACACCTTC
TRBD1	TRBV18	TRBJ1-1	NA	CASAGDRGLGEAFF	TGTGCCAGCGCGGGGGACAGGGGGCTTGGTGAAGCTTTCTTT
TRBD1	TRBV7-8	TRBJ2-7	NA	CASSTDRGRQYF	TGTGCCAGCAGCACCGACAGGGGGCGCCAGTACTTC
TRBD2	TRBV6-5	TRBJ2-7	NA	CASSYAGTSGGYEQYF	TGTGCCAGCAGTTACGCCGGGACTAGCGGGGGATACGAGCAGTACTTC
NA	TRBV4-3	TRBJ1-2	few	CASSQEGAQGSYGYTF	TGCGCCAGCAGCCAAGAGGGTGCACAGGGCTCCTATGGCTACACCTTC
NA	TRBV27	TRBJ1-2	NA	CASSSPRAPGGYTF	TGTGCCAGCAGCTCCCCGCGTGCCCCGGGTGGCTACACCTTC
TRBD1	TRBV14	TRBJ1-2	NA	CASSPTGNYGYTF	TGTGCCAGCAGCCCGACAGGGAACTATGGCTACACCTTC
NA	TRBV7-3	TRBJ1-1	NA	CASSFGANTEAFF	TGTGCCAGCAGCTTTGGAGCGAACACTGAAGCTTTCTTT
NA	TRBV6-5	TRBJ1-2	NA	CASSPRARGYGYTF	TGTGCCAGCAGCCCCAGGGCTAGAGGCTATGGCTACACCTTC
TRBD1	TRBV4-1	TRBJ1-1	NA	CASSSTGVVNTEAFF	TGCGCCAGCAGCTCGACAGGGGTAGTGAACACTGAAGCTTTCTTT
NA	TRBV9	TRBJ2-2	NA	CASSVQGNGGELFF	TGTGCCAGCAGCGTACAGGGTAATGGCGGGGAGCTGTTTTTT
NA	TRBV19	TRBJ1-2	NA	CASSIYSNYGYTF	TGTGCCAGTAGTATCTACAGTAACTATGGCTACACCTTC
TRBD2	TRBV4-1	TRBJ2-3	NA	CASSSSGGTDTQYF	TGCGCCAGCAGTAGTAGCGGGGGCACAGATACGCAGTATTTT
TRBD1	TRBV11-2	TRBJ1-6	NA	CASSKRGQEPNSPLHF	TGTGCCAGCAGCAAGCGGGGACAGGAACCCAATTCACCCCTCCACTTT